The 9 T cell receptor beta chains listed next were all sequenced from one sample in a study of response to subunit inactivated influenza vaccine. One entry per CDR3 protein, called by TCRdb with MiXCR from the RT-PCR reads. The data show about 570,000 distinct CDR3 sequences, with about 11% seen just once and roughly 10% held by the top ten. The source was PBMCs from blood, collected on the day of vaccination. The receptors were sampled from a man aged 45 to 65 who received an inactivated influenza vaccine.

J is TRBJ2-7 and V is TRBV18; the match to TRBD2 covers 8 bases. Losses at the gene ends were 3 bases for V and 0 bases for J; bases not matched to a gene: 4. The CDR3 runs 15 residues. CDR1 is KGHSH, CDR2 LQKENI, per germline. Here the CDR3 reads CASSPPGGTSYEQYF. Here the CDR3 DNA reads TGTGCCAGCTCACCCCCGGGAGGGACCTCCTACGAGCAGTACTTC.

The V and J genes are TRBV2 and TRBJ2-7; D ambiguous. Germline values: CDR1 SNHLY, CDR2 FYNNEI. The CDR3 is 11 amino acids. V was cut by 7 bases and J by 3 bases, with 7 bases left in between. The CDR3 is CASIKGYEQYF. In nucleotides, the CDR3 is TGTGCCAGCATTAAGGGCTACGAGCAGTACTTC. Full variable domain (rest looked up from reference TRBV2 and TRBJ2-7): EPEVTQTPSHQVTQMGQEVILRCVPISNHLYFYWYRQILGQKVEFLVSFYNNEISEKSEIFDDQFSVERPDGSNFTLKIRSTKLEDSAMYFCASIKGYEQYFGPGTRLTVT.

To note about this clonotype: An end of the junction does not agree with germline; a read error may underlie this. The J gene is TRBJ2-2, the V gene TRBV13, with D unclear. CDR3 length: 16 residues. Germline V gene sequence: CDR1 PRHDT, CDR2 FYEKMQ (reference sequence). The CDR3 DNA is TGTGCCAGCAGCCTAGGGCACGGACGGAACACCGGGGAGCTGTTTTTT. Encoded protein: CASSLGHGRNTGELFF.

This clonotype was recorded many times. The CDR3 DNA sequence: TGTGCCAGCGGCTACTCAGCGAACACCGGGGAGCTGTTTTTT. Its protein is CASGYSANTGELFF. The chain recombines TRBV6-5 with TRBJ2-2; D remains unclear. Germline V gives CDR1 MNHEY, CDR2 SVGAGI. This CDR3 is 14 amino acids long. Trimming shortened V by 8 bases and J by 0 bases, and 10 bases separated the two germline ends.

This clonotype was found a few times. V and J are TRBV6-5 and TRBJ1-4; a weak D match, TRBD1 (5 bases). The CDR3 totals 15 residues. The V end lost 6 bases, the J end lost 3 bases, and 14 bases lay between the germline ends. CDR1 and CDR2 (germline): MNHEY, SVGAGI. In DNA, the CDR3 is TGTGCCAGCAGATTATCGACAGTCCCTAATGAAAAACTGTTTTTT. Encoded protein: CASRLSTVPNEKLFF.

J is TRBJ1-1 and V is TRBV11-3; D ambiguous. Germline V CDR1 and CDR2: SGHNT, YENEEA. Trimming took 0 bases from V and 1 from J, leaving 6 bases between them. This CDR3 is built from 14 residues. The CDR3 DNA sequence: TGTGCCAGCAGCTTAGAGGCAGGGAACACTGAAGCTTTCTTT. Translated: CASSLEAGNTEAFF.

J is TRBJ1-5 and V is TRBV6-2 or TRBV6-3; TRBD1 is a possible D gene (6 bases). Trimming removed 2 bases at V and 4 bases at J, with 12 bases between. Germline V lookup: CDR1 MNHEY, CDR2 SVGEGT. The CDR3 runs to 15 residues. The CDR3 sequence: CASSYVAQGNQPQHF. The CDR3, as DNA: TGTGCCAGCAGTTACGTCGCGCAGGGGAATCAGCCCCAGCATTTT.

The chain has TRBV5-1 and TRBJ1-5; 7 nucleotides align to TRBD1. The CDR3 loop spans 16 amino acids. The trim removed 0 bases at V and 3 bases at J, leaving 6 bases unmatched. CDR1 and CDR2 from the germline V gene are SGHRS and YFSETQ. CDR3 DNA sequence: TGCGCCAGCAGCTTGGTGCCAGGGGGGAACAATCAGCCCCAGCATTTT. It codes for CASSLVPGGNNQPQHF. The variable domain in full, completed from reference TRBV5-1 and TRBJ1-5, reads KAGVTQTPRYLIKTRGQQVTLSCSPISGHRSVSWYQQTPGQGLQFLFEYFSETQRNKGNFPGRFSGRQFSNSRSEMNVSTLELGDSALYLCASSLVPGGNNQPQHFGDGTRLSIL.

This clonotype was observed a handful of times. The chain employs TRBV7-9 and TRBJ2-7; 8 bases map to TRBD1. The CDR3 runs 14 residues. After removal of 0 bases from V and 7 bases from J, the junction contained 5 bases not matched to a gene. Germline V lookup: CDR1 SEHNR, CDR2 FQNEAQ (reference sequence). CDR3 nucleotides: TGTGCCAGCAGCTTAGCGACCTACAGGGGGGAGCAGTACTTC. Translation: CASSLATYRGEQYF.